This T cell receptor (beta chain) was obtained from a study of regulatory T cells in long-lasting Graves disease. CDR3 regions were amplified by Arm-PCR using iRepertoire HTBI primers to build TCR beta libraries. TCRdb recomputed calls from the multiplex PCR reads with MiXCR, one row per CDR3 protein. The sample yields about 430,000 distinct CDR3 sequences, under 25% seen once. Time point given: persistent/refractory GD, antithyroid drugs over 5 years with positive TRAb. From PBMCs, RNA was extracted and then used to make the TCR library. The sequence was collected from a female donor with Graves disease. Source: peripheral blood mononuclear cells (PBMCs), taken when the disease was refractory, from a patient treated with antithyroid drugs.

The CDR3 spells CASRQRVHEQFF. DNA of the CDR3: TGTGCCAGCCGGCAGCGGGTCCATGAGCAGTTCTTC. The genes are TRBV27 and TRBJ2-1; possibly TRBD2 for D (6 bases). V dropped 8 bases and J dropped 8 bases, with 13 bases sitting between them. The CDR3 sequence is 12 residues long. The germline CDR1 and CDR2 sequences are MNHEY and SMNVEV (reference sequence).